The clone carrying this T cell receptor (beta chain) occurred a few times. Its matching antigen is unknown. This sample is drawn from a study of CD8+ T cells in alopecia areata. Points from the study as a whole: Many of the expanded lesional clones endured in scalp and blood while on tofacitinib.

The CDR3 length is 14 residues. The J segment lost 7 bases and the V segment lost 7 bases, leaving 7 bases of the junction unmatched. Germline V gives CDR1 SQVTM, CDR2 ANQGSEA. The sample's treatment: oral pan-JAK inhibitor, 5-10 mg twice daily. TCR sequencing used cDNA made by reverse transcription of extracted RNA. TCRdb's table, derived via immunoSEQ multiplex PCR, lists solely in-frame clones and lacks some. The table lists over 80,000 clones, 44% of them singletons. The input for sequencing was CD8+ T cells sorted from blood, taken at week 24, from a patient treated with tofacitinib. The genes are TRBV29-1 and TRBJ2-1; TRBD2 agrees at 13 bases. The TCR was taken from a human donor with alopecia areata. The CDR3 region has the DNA TGCAGCGGTGTTACTAGCGGGAGGGCTAATGAGCAGTTCTTC. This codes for CSGVTSGRANEQFF.